These T cell receptor beta chains were read from a single sample in a study of beta chain features in type 1 diabetes. This table comes from immunoSEQ multiplex PCR, and its TCRdb copy is limited to in-frame clones, with some not included. Seen here are a few hundred thousand clones, 15% observed once, and the top ten hold about 0.014%. The sequencing input was naive CD4+ T cells from blood. The origin of the receptors is a man aged 18 to 29 with type 1 diabetes. The CDR3 runs from the conserved cysteine through the conserved F or W. The D gene is left open where the match is weak.

V gene: TRBV29-1
J gene: TRBJ1-2
D gene: TRBD1
CDR3 protein: CSVEAGTGGLSVGGYTF

V gene: TRBV25-1
J gene: TRBJ1-4
D gene: NA
CDR3 protein: CASSESVGHEKLFF

V gene: TRBV5-1
J gene: TRBJ2-5
D gene: NA
CDR3 protein: CASSPEGQETQYF

V gene: TRBV5-1
J gene: TRBJ2-5
D gene: TRBD2
CDR3 protein: CASSPGTSPETQYF

V gene: TRBV7-2
J gene: TRBJ2-3
D gene: TRBD1
CDR3 protein: CASSLRTGTDTQYF

V gene: TRBV12-2
J gene: TRBJ2-3
D gene: NA
CDR3 protein: CASRYRLAGIHDTQYF

V gene: TRBV11-2
J gene: TRBJ2-6
D gene: NA
CDR3 protein: CASSPLWANVLTF

V gene: TRBV28
J gene: TRBJ2-7
D gene: TRBD1
CDR3 protein: CASRRDRGSSYEQYF

V gene: TRBV2
J gene: TRBJ1-2
D gene: NA
CDR3 protein: CASRRGGERYGYTF

V gene: TRBV7-2
J gene: TRBJ1-2
D gene: NA
CDR3 protein: CASSPRQGIYGYTF

V gene: TRBV28
J gene: TRBJ1-4
D gene: TRBD1
CDR3 protein: CASSMRQGREKLFF

V gene: TRBV28
J gene: TRBJ2-7
D gene: NA
CDR3 protein: CASSLDPPPGTMGF

V gene: TRBV6-5
J gene: TRBJ1-2
D gene: NA
CDR3 protein: CASRREVVGYTF

V gene: TRBV29-1
J gene: TRBJ1-1
D gene: TRBD1
CDR3 protein: CSVAQTGGNTEAFF

V gene: TRBV2
J gene: TRBJ2-7
D gene: NA
CDR3 protein: CASSGLHGTYEQYF

V gene: TRBV30
J gene: TRBJ1-1
D gene: NA
CDR3 protein: CAWSSVAAKGAFF

V gene: TRBV18
J gene: TRBJ2-7
D gene: NA
CDR3 protein: CASSPFLQGTYEQYF

V gene: TRBV10-2
J gene: TRBJ1-2
D gene: NA
CDR3 protein: CASSVTADNYGYTF

V gene: TRBV6-6
J gene: TRBJ1-2
D gene: NA
CDR3 protein: CASSYGTANYGYTF

V gene: TRBV7-9
J gene: TRBJ2-4
D gene: NA
CDR3 protein: CASSLPPLRANIQYF

V gene: TRBV6-6
J gene: TRBJ2-3
D gene: TRBD1
CDR3 protein: CASSRQGGSTDTQYF

V gene: TRBV2
J gene: TRBJ1-1
D gene: NA
CDR3 protein: CASGGYGGGTEAFF

V gene: TRBV6-5
J gene: TRBJ2-1
D gene: NA
CDR3 protein: CASRTGPEYGQFF

V gene: TRBV4-3
J gene: TRBJ2-3
D gene: NA
CDR3 protein: CASSQISGTDTQYF

V gene: TRBV19
J gene: TRBJ1-5
D gene: NA
CDR3 protein: CASSRGYSNQPQHF

V gene: TRBV5-6
J gene: TRBJ1-1
D gene: NA
CDR3 protein: CASSLLLALKNTEAFF

V gene: TRBV7-2
J gene: TRBJ2-5
D gene: NA
CDR3 protein: CASSLVEETQYF

V gene: TRBV11-2
J gene: TRBJ2-1
D gene: TRBD2
CDR3 protein: CATTLSGDWNEQFF

V gene: TRBV5-1
J gene: TRBJ2-7
D gene: NA
CDR3 protein: CASSLASGKYEQYF

V gene: TRBV7-2
J gene: TRBJ2-1
D gene: NA
CDR3 protein: CASSLEGLAHNNEQFF

V gene: TRBV7-9
J gene: TRBJ1-2
D gene: TRBD1
CDR3 protein: CASSFVPRSRDRPEGYTF

V gene: TRBV25-1
J gene: TRBJ2-3
D gene: TRBD2
CDR3 protein: CASGRAGSTDTQYF

V gene: TRBV7-9
J gene: TRBJ2-7
D gene: TRBD1
CDR3 protein: CASSPLTGTGYYEQYF